The 29 T cell receptor beta chains below come from one sample, sequenced in a study of cytomegalovirus exposure and HLA in healthy donors. The study ran its PCR with 60 Vbeta and 13 Jbeta primers. Generated by immunoSEQ multiplex PCR, the TCRdb table keeps only in-frame clones and is missing some. The data show fewer than 150,000 clones, with about 64% seen just once and about 8.5% held by the top ten. Material: PBMCs. The receptors derive from a man younger than 35 in good health and CMV-seropositive.

This clone has just a few counts. CDR3: CASSSAGSNTEAFF. The CDR3 DNA is TGCGCCAGCAGCTCGGCAGGGTCGAACACTGAAGCTTTCTTT. The genes are TRBV5-1 and TRBJ1-1, with a weak D call TRBD1 (5 bases). The V end was cut by 3 bases, the J end by 1 base, with 10 bases between. The CDR3 sequence is 14 residues long. Germline V gene data show CDR1 as SGHRS and CDR2 as YFSETQ. The variable domain in full, with the rest retrieved from reference TRBV5-1 and TRBJ1-1, is KAGVTQTPRYLIKTRGQQVTLSCSPISGHRSVSWYQQTPGQGLQFLFEYFSETQRNKGNFPGRFSGRQFSNSRSEMNVSTLELGDSALYLCASSSAGSNTEAFFGQGTRLTVV.

J is TRBJ2-7 and V is TRBV5-4, with TRBD1 matching 9 bases. CDR3 length: 15 amino acids. V was pared by 3 bases and J by 2 bases, with 6 bases of the junction left unmatched. Germline-derived CDR1 and CDR2 are SGHNT and YYREEE (reference sequence). The CDR3 is CASSSDRGTAYEQYF. CDR3 in DNA: TGTGCCAGCAGCTCGGACAGGGGTACCGCCTACGAGCAGTACTTC.

The rearrangement links TRBV6-5 to TRBJ1-6; the D is unclear. V lost 5 bases, J lost 7 bases, and 12 bases lay in between. The length of the CDR3 is 14 residues. Germline V gene sequence: CDR1 MNHEY, CDR2 SVGAGI. The CDR3 region has the DNA TGTGCCAGCAGTCGACCCTCGGAGAATTCACCCCTCCACTTT. Translating it yields CASSRPSENSPLHF.

This clone was seen more than once but under ten times. This rearrangement joins TRBV5-1 to TRBJ2-5; unclear D gene. This CDR3 spans 13 amino acids. Per germline, CDR1 SGHRS and CDR2 YFSETQ. V was pared by 4 bases and J by 5 bases, with 12 bases between. CDR3 region: CASSLDLGETQYF. CDR3 bases: TGCGCCAGCAGCCTCGACCTCGGGGAGACCCAGTACTTC. Variable domain in full (rest from reference TRBV5-1 and TRBJ2-5): KAGVTQTPRYLIKTRGQQVTLSCSPISGHRSVSWYQQTPGQGLQFLFEYFSETQRNKGNFPGRFSGRQFSNSRSEMNVSTLELGDSALYLCASSLDLGETQYFGPGTRLLVL.

The chain links TRBV7-2 to TRBJ1-4, with 11 bases matching TRBD1. Germline CDR1 SGHTA, CDR2 FQGNSA. The CDR3 extends over 14 amino acids. Trimming at V came to 3 bases and at J to 8 bases, leaving 2 bases not matched to a gene. CDR3 protein: CASSFGTGGEKLFF. DNA of the CDR3: TGTGCCAGCAGCTTCGGGACAGGGGGAGAAAAACTGTTTTTT.

J is TRBJ2-7 and V is TRBV6-5; D not resolved. The CDR3 runs 14 residues. Trimming took off 5 bases at V and 6 bases at J, with 17 bases between the two ends. Germline CDR1 reads MNHEY; CDR2 reads SVGAGI. The CDR3 region is CASSGRQTRFEQYF. CDR3 coding DNA: TGTGCCAGCAGTGGCAGACAAACCCGTTTCGAGCAGTACTTC.

This chain links TRBV14 with TRBJ2-1; 16 positions agree with TRBD2. Trimming took 0 bases from V and 4 from J; bases not matched to a gene: 6. The CDR3 is 19 residues long. Germline CDR1 and CDR2: SGHDN and FVKESK. CDR3 sequence reads: CASSQEARGLAGGYNEQFF. Written as DNA, the CDR3 is TGTGCCAGCAGCCAAGAGGCACGGGGACTAGCGGGGGGGTACAATGAGCAGTTCTTC.

The chain couples TRBV18 to TRBJ2-7; 9 bases match TRBD2. The germline gives CDR1 KGHSH, CDR2 LQKENI. The CDR3 consists of 15 residues. The V gene end was trimmed by 3 bases and the J gene end by 5 bases; junction bases not matched to a gene: 8. CDR3 DNA: TGTGCCAGCTCACCGAGGGCTAGCGGGGTAGACGAGCAGTACGTC. This gives the protein CASSPRASGVDEQYV.

This chain joins TRBV7-7 and TRBJ2-5, with D possibly being TRBD2 (6 bases). Per the germline V gene, CDR1 is SSHAT and CDR2 is FNYEAQ (reference sequence). The CDR3 length is 15 residues. The V gene lost 3 bases and the J gene lost 1 base, with 12 bases spanning the gap. The CDR3 is CASSFLADFQETQYF. CDR3 in DNA: TGTGCCAGCAGCTTCTTAGCGGATTTCCAAGAGACCCAGTACTTC.

The rearrangement uses TRBV2 and TRBJ1-2; possibly TRBD1 for D (6 bases). CDR1 and CDR2 (germline): SNHLY, FYNNEI. V was clipped by 6 bases and J by 0 bases, with 20 bases between them. The CDR3 totals 17 residues. CDR3 sequence (DNA): TGTGCCAGCAGGGGATTCCAGGCAGGGGCAGCTAACTATGGCTACACCTTC. This translates into CASRGFQAGAANYGYTF.

This chain joins TRBV14 and TRBJ2-4; tentatively, D is TRBD1 (5 bases). The CDR3 spans 15 residues. CDR1 SGHDN and CDR2 FVKESK come from the germline V gene. Trimming left V 5 bases short and J 0 bases short, with 11 bases between. This CDR3 is CASSLQGVAKNIQYF. DNA of the CDR3: TGTGCCAGCAGCTTACAAGGGGTAGCCAAAAACATTCAGTACTTC.

This sequence joins TRBV5-6 and TRBJ2-5, with D possibly TRBD1 on 5 matching bases. The germline V and J ends were trimmed by 3 bases and 4 bases, with 19 bases remaining between them. From germline, CDR1 is SGHDT and CDR2 YYEEEE. This CDR3 contains 16 residues. CDR3 sequence (DNA): TGTGCCAGCAGCTATATCTCAGGGAAACGAGGAGAGACCCAGTACTTC. Its translation is CASSYISGKRGETQYF.

The chain links TRBV5-6 to TRBJ1-1, with D unclear. V lost 4 bases and J lost 11, with 18 bases in between. This CDR3 has 13 amino acids. Germline CDR1 reads SGHDT; CDR2 reads YYEEEE. CDR3 sequence: CASSGISSRGAFF. The CDR3 coding sequence is TGTGCCAGCAGCGGAATTAGCTCCCGAGGCGCTTTCTTT.

The rearrangement uses TRBV4-1 and TRBJ1-5; D unclear. Germline-derived CDR1 and CDR2 are MGHRA and YSYEKL. V shed 4 bases and J shed 2 bases, with 6 bases lying between them. This CDR3 spans 13 amino acids. CDR3 DNA sequence: TGCGCCAGCAGCCTCAGCGGCAATCAGCCCCAGCATTTT. It encodes CASSLSGNQPQHF.

The rearrangement links TRBV6-1 to TRBJ1-2; 7 bases line up with TRBD1. This CDR3 has 11 amino acids. Germline CDR1 reads MNHNS; CDR2 reads SASEGT. Unmatched junction bases numbered 7, after V lost 10 bases and J lost 8 bases. CDR3 loop: CATSQGSGYTF. The CDR3 DNA reads TGTGCCACCTCACAGGGGAGCGGCTACACCTTC.

The chain has TRBV7-3 and TRBJ1-2, with D perhaps matching TRBD1 (6 bases). This CDR3 has 15 residues. Germline CDR1 reads SGHTA; CDR2 reads FQGTGA. Between the trimmed V and J ends, which lost 2 bases and 2 bases, there was a span of 12 bases. CDR3 sequence: CASSLEAGTNYGYTF. CDR3 coding DNA: TGTGCCAGCAGCTTAGAGGCCGGGACAAACTATGGCTACACCTTC.

Only a few counts were recorded for this clone. The chain couples TRBV10-2 to TRBJ1-3; a weak D match, TRBD1 (6 bases). This CDR3 has 16 amino acids. Trimming cost V 6 bases and J 0 bases, with 15 bases left between them. CDR1 and CDR2 from the germline V gene are WSHSY and SAAADI. For the CDR3, the DNA is TGCGCCAGCAGCCCCAGGACAGCCGCCTCTGGAAACACCATATATTTT. It codes for CASSPRTAASGNTIYF.

This chain links TRBV9 with TRBJ2-3; TRBD1 might be the D (6 bases). Trimming stripped 0 bases from V and 1 base from J, with 18 bases between. CDR1 and CDR2 from the germline V gene are SGDLS and YYNGEE. The CDR3 consists of 18 residues. The CDR3 nucleotides read TGTGCCAGCAGCGTAGGGGGCAGGGGCGGTGGGGGCACAGATACGCAGTATTTT. As protein: CASSVGGRGGGGTDTQYF.

This clone has only a few counts. The V and J genes are TRBV20-1 and TRBJ1-2; D ambiguous. Germline-derived CDR1 and CDR2 are DFQATT and SNEGSKA (reference sequence). The CDR3 is 11 amino acids. V lost 6 bases and J lost 1, with 6 bases in between. This chain's CDR3 is CSAHSNYGYTF. For the CDR3, the DNA is TGCAGTGCCCACAGTAACTATGGCTACACCTTC.

In nucleotides, the CDR3 is TGTGCCAGCAGTTCTGGACTAGCGGGGGTTGAGCAGTACTTC. Translating gives CASSSGLAGVEQYF. The chain links TRBV6-6 to TRBJ2-7; 13 positions agree with TRBD2. Trimming at V came to 4 bases and at J to 7 bases, leaving 4 bases not matched to a gene. Germline CDR1 MNHNY, CDR2 SVGAGI (reference sequence). CDR3 size: 14 residues.

This clone has just one count. This chain joins TRBV19 and TRBJ2-5, with TRBD1 matching over 8 bases. Germline values: CDR1 LNHDA, CDR2 SQIVND (reference sequence). V shed 5 bases and J 7 bases; nucleotides not matched to a gene: 9. This CDR3 contains 14 residues. CDR3 region: CASSALQGEGTQYF. The DNA of the CDR3 is TGTGCCAGTAGTGCCTTACAGGGGGAAGGGACCCAGTACTTC.

V gene TRBV30 combines with J gene TRBJ2-7; tentative D call: TRBD1 (6 bases). There are 13 residues in the CDR3. Trimming removed 2 bases from V and 4 bases from J, with 12 bases in between. Germline V lookup: CDR1 GTSNPN, CDR2 SVGIG (reference sequence). In DNA form, the CDR3 reads TGTGCCTGGAGTCTAATACAGGGATACGAGCAGTACTTC. Translating gives CAWSLIQGYEQYF.

This clone has a single count. The rearrangement links TRBV7-7 to TRBJ1-4; a possible D gene is TRBD1 (5 bases). Trimming stripped 6 bases from V and 4 bases from J, with 12 bases between. Germline V gene lookup returns CDR1 SSHAT and CDR2 FNYEAQ (reference sequence). This CDR3 spans 14 amino acids. The CDR3 region has the DNA TGTGCCAGCAGTTGGTGGGGGGTTAATGAAAAACTGTTTTTT. Encoded protein: CASSWWGVNEKLFF.

This sequence joins TRBV7-9 and TRBJ1-2, with no clear D. V lost 5 bases to trimming and J lost 8 bases, with 12 bases between them. There are 12 residues in the CDR3. The germline V gene has CDR1 SEHNR and CDR2 FQNEAQ (reference sequence). CDR3 loop: CASSGAPGGYTF. The CDR3 nucleotides read TGTGCCAGCAGCGGAGCACCCGGCGGCTACACCTTC. Supplemented by reference TRBV7-9 and TRBJ1-2, the full variable domain reads DTGVSQNPRHKITKRGQNVTFRCDPISEHNRLYWYRQTLGQGPEFLTYFQNEAQLEKSRLLSDRFSAERPKGSFSTLEIQRTEQGDSAMYLCASSGAPGGYTFGSGTRLTVV.

The chain combines TRBV7-9 with TRBJ2-1; 12 positions match TRBD2. The CDR3 loop spans 13 amino acids. Germline CDR1 reads SEHNR; CDR2 reads FQNEAQ (reference sequence). V shed 8 bases and J 4 bases; nucleotides not matched to a gene: 0. The DNA of the CDR3 is TGTGCCAGCCTAGCGGGGGGGTACAATGAGCAGTTCTTC. Translated: CASLAGGYNEQFF.

This clone showed up just once. The chain's CDR3 is CASTVEIAGIGELFF. CDR3 in DNA: TGTGCCTCGACTGTGGAGATAGCGGGGATCGGGGAGCTGTTTTTT. The gene calls are TRBV7-2 and TRBJ2-2; 8 positions agree with TRBD2. V gave up 11 bases and J gave up 7 bases; unmatched junction bases: 15. From germline, CDR1 is SGHTA and CDR2 FQGNSA. CDR3 length equals 15 residues.

The chain joins TRBV4-1 to TRBJ1-5; D might be TRBD1 (5 bases). With 1 base removed from V and 1 base from J, the gap between germline ends came to 8 bases. Germline V gives CDR1 MGHRA, CDR2 YSYEKL. This CDR3 is 15 amino acids long. The CDR3 nucleotides read TGCGCCAGCAGCCAAGGTTGGGGCAGCAATCAGCCCCAGCATTTT. This gives the protein CASSQGWGSNQPQHF.

The chain couples TRBV2 to TRBJ2-7; 7 positions match TRBD1. The ends lost 6 bases at V and 1 base at J; junction bases unmatched: 6. Germline CDR1 is SNHLY and CDR2 is FYNNEI. The CDR3 runs 14 residues. The CDR3 DNA sequence: TGTGCCAGCAGAGATCGGGACAGTTCCTACGAGCAGTACTTC. Its protein is CASRDRDSSYEQYF.

This clone was detected once. The V call is TRBV7-2, the J call TRBJ2-3; 9 bases agree with TRBD2. The CDR3 spans 13 residues. Germline-derived CDR1 and CDR2 are SGHTA and FQGNSA. The V and J ends lost 7 bases and 3 bases, in that order; junction bases with no gene match: 2. This CDR3 reads CASKRGVTDTQYF. CDR3 coding DNA: TGTGCCAGCAAGCGGGGGGTAACAGATACGCAGTATTTT.